This T cell receptor beta chain was sequenced in a study of type 1 and type 2 diabetes patients. Study as a whole: CD4+ or CD8+ T cells were positively selected from PBMCs with microbeads.

Study-level results: Groups were not age- or gender-matched, which may bias interpretation.

In regard to this clonotype: Its specificity is unknown. This may be a read error, as it is one base from a much larger clone.

PCR was run on genomic DNA. Multiplex PCR with 30 forward and 13 reverse primers amplified the TCR beta CDR3. TCRdb reprocessed the multiplex PCR reads via MiXCR and lists one record per CDR3 protein. Of fewer than 350,000 distinct CDR3 sequences listed, roughly 50% are singletons. This CDR3 spans 13 amino acids. The germline gives CDR1 WNHNN, CDR2 SYGVQD (reference sequence). Deletions cut 6 bases from V and 4 bases from J, with 13 bases between. All diabetic donors were classified as either type 1 or type 2 diabetes. The sequenced sample was peripheral blood mononuclear cells (PBMCs). The V and J genes are TRBV10-1 and TRBJ2-7, with a possible D match to TRBD2 (5 bases). The TCR comes from a man younger than 35 with type 2 diabetes. The CDR3 protein is CASSQAVRYEQYF. DNA of the CDR3: TGCGCCAGCAGCCAAGCGGTGCGTTACGAGCAGTACTTC.